These 22 T cell receptor beta chains were all obtained from the same sample, sequenced in a study of T cells in Graves' hyperthyroidism and ophthalmopathy. The CDR3 regions of TCR beta were amplified from RNA transcripts. HTBI primers were employed in a first-round RT-PCR of the TCR CDR3. TCRdb ran MiXCR on the multiplex PCR reads and lists one entry per CDR3 protein. Here the sample spans hundreds of thousands of distinct CDR3 sequences, roughly 14% being singletons. The sequencing input was blood. The source is a man aged 18 to 30 with Graves' ophthalmopathy.

The gene calls are TRBV27 and TRBJ2-7, with D possibly being TRBD2 (7 bases). This CDR3 contains 14 residues. V lost 7 bases and J 4 bases, leaving 17 bases between the germline ends. CDR1 MNHEY and CDR2 SMNVEV come from the germline V gene (reference sequence). This chain's CDR3 is CASKGGGALYEQYF. The CDR3 DNA reads TGTGCCAGCAAAGGGGGGGGGGCCTTGTACGAGCAGTACTTC.

V gene TRBV19 combines with J gene TRBJ1-1; tentative D call: TRBD1 (5 bases). Between the trimmed V and J ends, which lost 5 bases and 5 bases, there was a span of 12 bases. The CDR3 loop spans 13 amino acids. The germline V gene encodes CDR1 LNHDA and CDR2 SQIVND (reference sequence). DNA of the CDR3: TGTGCCAGTAGTGCCTCCAGGGAGACTGAAGCTTTCTTT. Amino acids: CASSASRETEAFF.

Ten or more counts support this clonotype. The V call is TRBV12-5, the J call TRBJ1-1; D gene unclear. The V gene's germline CDR1 is LGHNT and CDR2 FRNRAP. CDR3 length equals 12 residues. V gave up 2 bases and J gave up 2 bases, with 3 bases separating them. The CDR3 DNA is TGTGCTAGTGGTTTGAGCAACACTGAAGCTTTCTTT. Translation: CASGLSNTEAFF.

This clonotype appeared a few times. J is TRBJ1-4 and V is TRBV9; 8 bases are a match to TRBD1. CDR3 length equals 16 residues. Losses at the gene ends were 3 bases for V and 7 bases for J; bases not matched to a gene: 11. Germline V gene sequence: CDR1 SGDLS, CDR2 YYNGEE. The CDR3 nucleotides read TGTGCCAGCAGCGGAGGACAGGGAGGCCGGAGTGAAAAACTGTTTTTT. Protein: CASSGGQGGRSEKLFF. Full variable domain (remainder filled in from reference TRBV9 and TRBJ1-4): DSGVTQTPKHLITATGQRVTLRCSPRSGDLSVYWYQQSLDQGLQFLIQYYNGEERAKGNILERFSAQQFPDLHSELNLSSLELGDSALYFCASSGGQGGRSEKLFFGSGTQLSVL.

In its sample, this clonotype was seen a few times. The chain links TRBV5-5 to TRBJ2-6; TRBD2 agrees at 8 bases. Trimming took 4 bases from V and 0 from J; bases not matched to a gene: 12. The CDR3 loop spans 19 amino acids. Germline V CDR1 and CDR2: SGHKS, YYEKEE (reference sequence). Here the CDR3 DNA reads TGTGCCAGCAGCCGGGAAGGGAGCGGGGGCCTCTCTGGGGCCAACGTCCTGACTTTC. Translated: CASSREGSGGLSGANVLTF.

This clonotype came up a few times. V and J are TRBV9 and TRBJ2-5, with D possibly TRBD1 on 5 matching bases. The V and J ends lost 0 bases and 7 bases respectively, with 16 bases between them. CDR1 and CDR2 from the germline V gene are SGDLS and YYNGEE. This CDR3 region has 15 residues. CDR3 loop: CASSVGGPKSWTQYF. CDR3 coding DNA: TGTGCCAGCAGCGTAGGGGGCCCAAAGAGTTGGACCCAGTACTTC.

Only a few counts were recorded for this clonotype. The rearrangement joins TRBV4-2 to TRBJ2-5; 9 bases are shared with TRBD2. The CDR3 is made up of 15 amino acids. Germline V lookup: CDR1 LGHNA, CDR2 YNFKEQ. Trimming at V came to 1 base and at J to 3 bases, leaving 3 bases not matched to a gene. Here the CDR3 DNA reads TGTGCCAGCAGCCAAGGTTCTAGCGGGAAAGAGACCCAGTACTTC. Translation gives CASSQGSSGKETQYF.

V gene TRBV7-3 combines with J gene TRBJ2-2; the D gene could be TRBD1 or TRBD2 (5 bases each). Germline assignment: CDR1 SGHTA and CDR2 FQGTGA. V lost 2 bases and J lost 6, with 19 bases in between. The CDR3 spans 17 residues. The CDR3 sequence: CASSLVFGLGASGELFF. The DNA for the CDR3 is TGTGCCAGCAGCTTAGTTTTTGGACTCGGGGCTTCCGGGGAGCTGTTTTTT.

This rearrangement joins TRBV19 to TRBJ2-2; 7 bases line up with TRBD1. The junction had 6 bases not matched to a gene; V was cut back by 4 bases and J by 7 bases. The CDR3 has 14 residues. From germline, CDR1 is LNHDA and CDR2 SQIVND (reference sequence). For the CDR3, the DNA is TGTGCCAGTAGTACAGGGGACAGCATCGGGGAGCTGTTTTTT. Translated, it gives CASSTGDSIGELFF.

This clonotype was observed at least ten times. The chain has TRBV11-3 and TRBJ2-7, with D hard to call. The V gene lost 5 bases and the J gene lost 3 bases, with 11 bases spanning the gap. The CDR3 loop spans 13 amino acids. Germline V gene data show CDR1 as SGHNT and CDR2 as YENEEA. In nucleotides, the CDR3 is TGTGCCAGCAGCCTAACGGACGGCTACGAGCAGTACTTC. Protein sequence: CASSLTDGYEQYF.

The CDR3 spells CASSQNSMNTGELFF. CDR3 DNA: TGTGCCAGCAGCCAGAACTCAATGAACACCGGGGAGCTGTTTTTT. The chain is built from TRBV4-2 and TRBJ2-2; D is ambiguous. V was pared by 3 bases and J by 1 base, with 9 bases between. This CDR3 is built from 15 residues. The germline CDR1 and CDR2 sequences are LGHNA and YNFKEQ.

This clonotype was observed at least ten times. V is TRBV11-2 and J is TRBJ2-7; D perhaps matches TRBD1 (6 bases). The CDR3 has 14 residues. Germline V gene data show CDR1 as SGHAT and CDR2 as FQNNGV. Trimming stripped 2 bases from V and 3 bases from J, with 11 bases between. This CDR3 is CASSLTDSHYEQYF. CDR3 sequence (DNA): TGTGCCAGCAGCTTAACGGACAGCCACTACGAGCAGTACTTC.

This clonotype was counted many times. The rearrangement joins TRBV18 to TRBJ1-1, with 7 nucleotides matching TRBD1. The J segment lost 0 bases and the V segment lost 5 bases, leaving 12 bases of the junction unmatched. This CDR3 contains 17 residues. Germline-derived CDR1 and CDR2 are KGHSH and LQKENI. CDR3 nucleotide sequence: TGTGCCAGCTCAATCGACAGGGTAGGCGCCATGAACACTGAAGCTTTCTTT. Translation: CASSIDRVGAMNTEAFF.

This clonotype was seen a few times. This rearrangement joins TRBV9 to TRBJ2-7; 10 bases match TRBD2. The CDR3 spans 13 residues. The V segment lost 6 bases and the J segment 5 bases; nucleotides outside the gene matches: 5. The germline V gene encodes CDR1 SGDLS and CDR2 YYNGEE. CDR3 residues: CASNPGTSDEQYF. In DNA, the CDR3 is TGTGCCAGCAACCCCGGGACTAGCGACGAGCAGTACTTC.

The sample holds many counts of this clonotype. J is TRBJ1-6 and V is TRBV4-1; D may be TRBD1 (5 bases). V lost 1 base and J 7 bases, leaving 11 bases between the germline ends. Germline CDR1 MGHRA, CDR2 YSYEKL. The CDR3 is 15 residues long. The CDR3 coding sequence is TGCGCCAGCAGCCAAGGTACAGGAGGGAATTCACCCCTCCACTTT. Translation gives CASSQGTGGNSPLHF.

This clonotype was seen ten or more times. V and J are TRBV15 and TRBJ1-2; a possible D gene is TRBD1 (5 bases). Trimming took 1 base from V and 1 from J, leaving 13 bases between them. Germline CDR1 reads LNHNV; CDR2 reads YYDKDF (reference sequence). The CDR3 is 16 amino acids. The CDR3 sequence: CATSRAYRGDNYGYTF. CDR3 nucleotide sequence: TGTGCCACCAGCAGAGCGTACAGAGGGGATAACTATGGCTACACCTTC.

The table lists this clonotype with many counts. V usage is TRBV18 and J usage is TRBJ2-5; 7 bases agree with TRBD2. The V gene's germline CDR1 is KGHSH and CDR2 LQKENI. The CDR3 totals 13 residues. V dropped 3 bases and J dropped 3; count of bases not matched to a gene: 1. The chain's CDR3 is CASSPGTKETQYF. The CDR3, as DNA: TGTGCCAGCTCACCCGGGACTAAAGAGACCCAGTACTTC.

In its sample, this clonotype was seen many times. This CDR3 reads CSARDISGNKGPQHF. The DNA of the CDR3 is TGCAGTGCTAGAGATATTTCGGGGAATAAGGGGCCCCAGCATTTT. This chain links TRBV20-1 with TRBJ1-5, with D unresolved. The CDR3 loop spans 15 amino acids. CDR1 is DFQATT, CDR2 SNEGSKA, per germline (reference sequence). The V end lost 0 bases, the J end lost 9 bases, and 18 bases lay between the germline ends.

V and J are TRBV14 and TRBJ2-1; 9 bases line up with TRBD1. This CDR3 is built from 17 residues. Germline CDR1 SGHDN, CDR2 FVKESK. V shed 4 bases, J shed 6 bases, and the junction held 13 bases outside the gene matches. The CDR3 region has the DNA TGTGCCAGCAGCCCGCCCCACAGGGGGCCAATATGCAATGAGCAGTTCTTC. It specifies CASSPPHRGPICNEQFF. Combining the CDR3 with reference TRBV14 and TRBJ2-1 gives the whole variable domain EAGVTQFPSHSVIEKGQTVTLRCDPISGHDNLYWYRRVMGKEIKFLLHFVKESKQDESGMPNNRFLAERTGGTYSTLKVQPAELEDSGVYFCASSPPHRGPICNEQFFGPGTRLTVL.

This clonotype came up a few times. One end of the junction does not line up with germline, which may come from a read error. The J gene is TRBJ2-2, the V gene TRBV5-1; 7 bases are a match to TRBD1. The CDR3 consists of 15 residues. The germline V gene has CDR1 SGHRS and CDR2 YFSETQ. CDR3 in amino acids: CASSPGTANAGELFF. As DNA, the CDR3 is TGCGCCAGCAGCCCGGGGACAGCGAACGCCGGGGAGCTGTTTTTT.

This clonotype was observed many times. This sequence joins TRBV6-6 and TRBJ1-2; TRBD1 might be the D (5 bases). Trimming stripped 2 bases from V and 6 bases from J, with 10 bases between. The CDR3 is 13 amino acids. Germline CDR1 and CDR2: MNHNY and SVGAGI (reference sequence). Written as DNA, the CDR3 is TGTGCCAGCAGTTACGGGACCCTAGATGGCTACACCTTC. Its protein product is CASSYGTLDGYTF.

The chain links TRBV6-1 to TRBJ2-7; a weak D match, TRBD2 (5 bases). CDR1 MNHNS and CDR2 SASEGT come from the germline V gene. Trimming left V 6 bases short and J 1 base short, with 13 bases between. The CDR3 runs 14 residues. This CDR3 reads CASRSGIGSYEQYF. In nucleotides, the CDR3 is TGTGCCAGCAGGTCCGGGATTGGATCCTACGAGCAGTACTTC.